Below, one TCR beta chain is given with its context. What it recognizes is unknown. These data originate in a study of radiation and T cells in renal cell carcinoma. Study-wide points: Top tumor clonotypes rose in blood 2 weeks post-radiation, then contracted.

Time point reported: blood 4 weeks post-SBRT, at nephrectomy. This sample's treatment: 15 Gy SBRT to primary tumor, nephrectomy 4 weeks later. Nephrectomy followed 15 Gy stereotactic body radiation by 4 weeks. Radiation-treated patients gave blood at baseline, week 2 and week 4. This renal cell carcinoma was of the clear cell type. Only in-frame clones appear in the TCRdb table, and some are missing; sequencing was by immunoSEQ multiplex PCR. This sample has roughly 100,000 clones, with roughly 82% found just once. Trimming pared 6 bases from V and 10 bases from J, leaving 16 bases between. The CDR3 length is 13 residues. The germline CDR1 and CDR2 sequences are MDHEN and SYDVKM.

Specimen: blood, collected from a patient whose treatment included radiotherapy and nephrectomy. This TCR derives from a man aged 55 to 70 with renal cell carcinoma. This chain links TRBV28 with TRBJ1-5; tentatively, D is TRBD1 (5 bases). The CDR3 nucleotides are TGTGCCAGCAGGGCTCCCGAGCAGGGACCCCAGCATTTT. This sequence encodes CASRAPEQGPQHF.